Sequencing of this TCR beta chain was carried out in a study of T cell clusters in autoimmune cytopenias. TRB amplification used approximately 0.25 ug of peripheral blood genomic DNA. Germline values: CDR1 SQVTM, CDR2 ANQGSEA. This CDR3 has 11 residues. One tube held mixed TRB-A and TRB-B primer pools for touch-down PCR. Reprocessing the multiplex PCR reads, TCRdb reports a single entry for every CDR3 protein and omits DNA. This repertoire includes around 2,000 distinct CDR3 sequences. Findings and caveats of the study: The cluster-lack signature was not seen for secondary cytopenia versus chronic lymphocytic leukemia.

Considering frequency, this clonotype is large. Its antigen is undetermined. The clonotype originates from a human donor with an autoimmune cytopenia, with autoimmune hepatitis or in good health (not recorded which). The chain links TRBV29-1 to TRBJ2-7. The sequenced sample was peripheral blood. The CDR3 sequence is CSVEDLYEQYF.